These 20 T cell receptor beta chains were sequenced from one sample in a study of blood T cell repertoires in COVID-19. The repertoire was sequenced with immunoSEQ multiplex PCR; TCRdb's copy has only in-frame clones and lacks some. The data contain about 480,000 clones, around 89% of them singletons. Sample: peripheral blood. Source of these receptors: a woman under 40 with acute or convalescent COVID-19.

V and J are TRBV2 and TRBJ2-6, with TRBD1 matching 8 bases. The germline V gene has CDR1 SNHLY and CDR2 FYNNEI. CDR3 length: 19 amino acids. V was pared by 6 bases and J by 0 bases, with 13 bases of the junction left unmatched. The CDR3 is CASRGIQGQANSGANVLTF. The CDR3 DNA reads as TGTGCCAGCAGGGGAATACAGGGACAGGCGAACTCTGGGGCCAACGTCCTGACTTTC. Based on the CDR3 plus reference TRBV2 and TRBJ2-6, the full variable domain is EPEVTQTPSHQVTQMGQEVILRCVPISNHLYFYWYRQILGQKVEFLVSFYNNEISEKSEIFDDQFSVERPDGSNFTLKIRSTKLEDSAMYFCASRGIQGQANSGANVLTFGAGSRLTVL.

Only one count was recorded for this clone. The chain uses TRBV5-1 and TRBJ2-7; TRBD2 matches at 11 bases. Trimming at V came to 4 bases and at J to 2 bases, leaving 11 bases not matched to a gene. The germline V gene has CDR1 SGHRS and CDR2 YFSETQ. The CDR3 has 17 residues. The CDR3 region has the DNA TGCGCCAGCAGCAGAAGGCTAGCGGGGGGAGGACCCTACGAGCAGTACTTC. Protein sequence: CASSRRLAGGGPYEQYF.

This sequence joins TRBV6-6 and TRBJ2-5, with D maybe TRBD2 (5 bases). The V and J ends lost 7 bases and 1 base respectively, with 16 bases between them. This CDR3 spans 15 amino acids. Germline CDR1 and CDR2: MNHNY and SVGAGI (reference sequence). CDR3 region: CASISRSRGQETQYF. The CDR3 DNA follows: TGTGCCAGCATCTCCCGGTCCCGGGGCCAAGAGACCCAGTACTTC.

The genes are TRBV28 and TRBJ1-1; D call uncertain. The V end was cut by 2 bases, the J end by 5 bases, with 9 bases between. CDR3 size: 13 residues. The germline CDR1 and CDR2 sequences are MDHEN and SYDVKM. The CDR3 bases are TGTGCCAGCAGTTTAAGCGGAGGTACTGAAGCTTTCTTT. It is translated as CASSLSGGTEAFF.

The chain couples TRBV5-6 to TRBJ2-3, with D maybe TRBD1 (5 bases). The CDR3 runs 14 residues. The germline V gene has CDR1 SGHDT and CDR2 YYEEEE. Trimming took off 5 bases at V and 2 bases at J, with 12 bases between the two ends. CDR3 protein: CASRRGLPTDTQYF. The CDR3 coding sequence is TGTGCCAGCAGAAGGGGCTTGCCCACAGATACGCAGTATTTT.

The rearrangement uses TRBV24-1 and TRBJ2-3; tentatively, D is TRBD2 (7 bases). The germline V gene encodes CDR1 KGHDR and CDR2 SFDVKD. V was clipped by 4 bases and J by 0 bases, with 10 bases between them. This CDR3 is 15 amino acids long. The DNA of the CDR3 is TGTGCCACCAGTGAGCGGGGGCGAAGCACAGATACGCAGTATTTT. It yields the protein CATSERGRSTDTQYF.

This clone showed up just once. V usage is TRBV4-1 and J usage is TRBJ2-1; possibly TRBD1 for D (5 bases). The CDR3 covers 17 residues. V gave up 1 base and J gave up 12 bases, with 25 bases separating them. CDR1 MGHRA and CDR2 YSYEKL come from the germline V gene. For the CDR3, the DNA is TGCGCCAGCAGCCAAGCGTCTCTCCGGACAAGATTTCCTCTGCAGTTCTTC. It encodes CASSQASLRTRFPLQFF.

The CDR3 reads CASRTSGGASDTQYF. CDR3 in DNA: TGTGCCAGCAGGACTAGCGGGGGGGCATCAGATACGCAGTATTTT. The rearrangement uses TRBV6-5 and TRBJ2-3, with 14 bases that match TRBD2. The germline V gene encodes CDR1 MNHEY and CDR2 SVGAGI. V shed 6 bases and J 4 bases; nucleotides not matched to a gene: 3. The CDR3 spans 15 residues.

The J gene is TRBJ1-2, the V gene TRBV4-1; a possible D gene is TRBD1 (6 bases). CDR1 MGHRA and CDR2 YSYEKL come from the germline V gene. Trimming removed 1 base from V and 4 bases from J, with 13 bases in between. The CDR3 is 15 residues long. The CDR3 loop reads CASSQVGAGVYGYTF. The CDR3 DNA follows: TGCGCCAGCAGCCAAGTAGGTGCAGGGGTCTATGGCTACACCTTC.

V and J are TRBV5-5 and TRBJ2-7, with TRBD2 matching over 13 bases. This CDR3 spans 15 amino acids. Unmatched junction bases numbered 4, after V lost 4 bases and J lost 3 bases. Per the germline V gene, CDR1 is SGHKS and CDR2 is YYEKEE (reference sequence). The CDR3 DNA reads as TGTGCCAGCAGCAGCACTAGCGGGGGGGGCTACGAGCAGTACTTC. As protein: CASSSTSGGGYEQYF.

The chain has TRBV7-3 and TRBJ2-1, with 13 positions matching TRBD2. Germline V lookup: CDR1 SGHTA, CDR2 FQGTGA. Trimming at V came to 4 bases and at J to 9 bases, leaving 6 bases not matched to a gene. This CDR3 has 15 residues. CDR3 coding DNA: TGTGCCAGCAGCTCACTAGCGGGGGGGCTAAGTGAGCAGTTCTTC. Encoded protein: CASSSLAGGLSEQFF.

This clone was seen once. The chain links TRBV24-1 to TRBJ2-1; tentatively, D is TRBD2 (5 bases). CDR1 and CDR2 (germline): KGHDR, SFDVKD. The CDR3 extends over 13 amino acids. Between the trimmed V and J ends, which lost 8 bases and 0 bases, there was a span of 7 bases. The CDR3 reads CATTGSSYNEQFF. The CDR3 region has the DNA TGTGCCACCACGGGGAGCTCCTACAATGAGCAGTTCTTC.

This chain joins TRBV9 and TRBJ2-1; 7 nucleotides agree with TRBD1. With 0 bases clipped from V and 9 bases from J, the junction kept 12 bases outside the gene matches. This CDR3 has 16 amino acids. Germline lookup yields CDR1 SGDLS and CDR2 YYNGEE. Written as DNA, the CDR3 is TGTGCCAGCAGCGTAGAGCTCTCAGAGGGGGCGAGTGAGCAGTTCTTC. Encoded protein: CASSVELSEGASEQFF.

This clone appeared a single time. The chain has TRBV29-1 and TRBJ1-1; possible D gene TRBD1, 5 bases. Trimming took 3 bases from V and 5 from J, leaving 13 bases between them. The CDR3 has 13 amino acids. CDR1 and CDR2 from the germline V gene are SQVTM and ANQGSEA. In nucleotides, the CDR3 is TGCAGCGTTGAGTTAGGGGCCTGGACTGAAGCTTTCTTT. Residues: CSVELGAWTEAFF.

The J gene is TRBJ2-2, the V gene TRBV24-1; D not resolved. Germline V gives CDR1 KGHDR, CDR2 SFDVKD. The length of the CDR3 is 15 residues. V lost 3 bases and J 3 bases, leaving 10 bases between the germline ends. CDR3 nucleotide sequence: TGTGCCACCAGTGATGCGTCGGGTGACACCGGGGAGCTGTTTTTT. Encoded protein: CATSDASGDTGELFF.

This chain connects TRBV5-4 to TRBJ1-4; TRBD1 is a possible D gene (5 bases). The CDR3 runs to 14 residues. Germline CDR1 and CDR2: SGHNT and YYREEE (reference sequence). The ends were cut back, 4 bases at V and 4 bases at J, with 11 bases in the middle. CDR3: CASSTGGYNEKLFF. CDR3 nucleotides: TGTGCCAGCAGCACAGGTGGATATAATGAAAAACTGTTTTTT.

The V and J genes are TRBV6-6 and TRBJ1-2, with no clear D. Germline-derived CDR1 and CDR2 are MNHNY and SVGAGI (reference sequence). V was clipped by 2 bases and J by 7 bases, with 14 bases between them. This CDR3 spans 14 amino acids. CDR3 sequence: CASSYRLEEGGYTF. The DNA of the CDR3 is TGTGCCAGCAGTTACAGGTTGGAGGAGGGTGGCTACACCTTC.

The rearrangement uses TRBV5-4 and TRBJ2-1; 9 nucleotides agree with TRBD2. The J segment lost 10 bases and the V segment lost 5 bases, leaving 13 bases of the junction unmatched. This CDR3 is built from 15 residues. From germline, CDR1 is SGHNT and CDR2 YYREEE (reference sequence). CDR3 bases: TGTGCCAGCAGTTTAGCGGGGGCCCAGAATGGGGAGCAGTTCTTC. Its protein product is CASSLAGAQNGEQFF.

J is TRBJ1-2 and V is TRBV28; 9 nucleotides agree with TRBD1. The CDR3 length is 13 residues. Germline values: CDR1 MDHEN, CDR2 SYDVKM. Trimming at V came to 10 bases and at J to 4 bases, leaving 7 bases not matched to a gene. The CDR3: CATGQGTFYGYTF. DNA for the CDR3: TGTGCCACCGGACAGGGGACCTTCTATGGCTACACCTTC.

The chain has TRBV5-1 and TRBJ2-1, with TRBD1 matching over 7 bases. The trim removed 4 bases at V and 6 bases at J, leaving 7 bases unmatched. Germline-derived CDR1 and CDR2 are SGHRS and YFSETQ. CDR3 length equals 14 residues. The CDR3 reads CASSPDRVGNEQFF. The CDR3 coding sequence is TGCGCCAGCAGCCCTGACAGGGTTGGCAATGAGCAGTTCTTC.